The 22 T cell receptor beta chains below were found in one sample sequenced in a study of T cell responses to AZD1222 COVID-19 vaccine. Assay: immunoSEQ multiplex PCR; the TCRdb copy retains only in-frame clones and omits some. The sample lists 100,000 to 150,000 clones; roughly 90% were seen once. The material was peripheral blood, obtained on day 0 of AZD1222 vaccination. The receptors were sampled from an adult in good health.

The chain combines TRBV28 with TRBJ2-2; D call uncertain. CDR3 size: 14 residues. The germline CDR1 and CDR2 sequences are MDHEN and SYDVKM. The V and J ends lost 5 bases and 1 base respectively, with 8 bases between them. The CDR3 reads CASSLPVNTGELFF. In DNA, the CDR3 is TGTGCCAGCAGTCTACCCGTGAACACCGGGGAGCTGTTTTTT.

V gene TRBV3-1 (or the pseudogene TRBV3-2) combines with J gene TRBJ2-6; D remains ambiguous. The V gene lost 8 bases and the J gene lost 0 bases, with 11 bases spanning the gap. This CDR3 spans 15 amino acids. The germline V gene encodes CDR1 LGHDT and CDR2 YNNKEL (reference sequence). CDR3 sequence reads: CASRSPDSGANVLTF. DNA for the CDR3: TGTGCCAGCCGGTCGCCCGACTCTGGGGCCAACGTCCTGACTTTC.

This clone was observed a single time. The chain links TRBV19 to TRBJ1-1, with TRBD1 as a possible D gene (5 bases). Germline V gives CDR1 LNHDA, CDR2 SQIVND (reference sequence). With 1 base removed from V and 0 bases from J, the gap between germline ends came to 6 bases. The CDR3 extends over 14 amino acids. DNA for the CDR3: TGTGCCAGTAGTATAGCAGGGATGAACACTGAAGCTTTCTTT. It translates to CASSIAGMNTEAFF.

This clone has only one observation. This chain uses TRBV23-1 with TRBJ2-7; TRBD2 agrees at 10 bases. TRBV23-1 is marked as an open reading frame, function uncertain. This CDR3 region has 19 residues. V shed 6 bases, J shed 0 bases, and the junction held 17 bases outside the gene matches. Written as DNA, the CDR3 is TGCGCCAGCAGCCGGTGGACTAGCGGTTCCCTCCCAGGCTCCTACGAGCAGTACTTC. It specifies CASSRWTSGSLPGSYEQYF.

V and J are TRBV14 and TRBJ1-5, with D unclear. Germline loops: CDR1 SGHDN, CDR2 FVKESK. Trimming removed 0 bases at V and 5 bases at J, with 5 bases between. The CDR3 has 13 amino acids. The DNA of the CDR3 is TGTGCCAGCAGCCAAGAGCGGGATCAGCCCCAGCATTTT. It encodes CASSQERDQPQHF.

The chain recombines TRBV5-5 with TRBJ2-7; no clear D gene. The CDR3 is 15 residues long. Germline lookup yields CDR1 SGHKS and CDR2 YYEKEE (reference sequence). V lost 6 bases and J 2 bases, leaving 18 bases between the germline ends. The CDR3 sequence is CASILNPGPAYEQYF. The CDR3 coding sequence is TGTGCCAGCATCCTAAATCCGGGTCCCGCCTACGAGCAGTACTTC.

This sequence joins TRBV5-1 and TRBJ2-2; D may be TRBD1 (6 bases). The V gene lost 5 bases and the J gene lost 3 bases, with 14 bases spanning the gap. The germline gives CDR1 SGHRS, CDR2 YFSETQ. The CDR3 has 15 amino acids. CDR3 sequence: CASRTGTVDTGELFF. In nucleotides, the CDR3 is TGCGCCAGCAGAACAGGGACGGTAGACACCGGGGAGCTGTTTTTT.

J is TRBJ1-1 and V is TRBV2; 8 bases map to TRBD1. Germline CDR1 is SNHLY and CDR2 is FYNNEI. The V gene end was trimmed by 3 bases and the J gene end by 4 bases; junction bases not matched to a gene: 7. There are 15 residues in the CDR3. CDR3 in amino acids: CASSEGLDRVTEAFF. The CDR3 DNA reads as TGTGCCAGCAGTGAGGGACTGGACAGGGTCACTGAAGCTTTCTTT. Filled out from reference TRBV2 and TRBJ1-1, the complete variable domain reads EPEVTQTPSHQVTQMGQEVILRCVPISNHLYFYWYRQILGQKVEFLVSFYNNEISEKSEIFDDQFSVERPDGSNFTLKIRSTKLEDSAMYFCASSEGLDRVTEAFFGQGTRLTVV.

The chain carries TRBV23-1 and TRBJ2-7; 8 nucleotides align to TRBD1. TRBV23-1 is flagged as an ORF with uncertain function. V lost 6 bases and J lost 6; bases outside the gene matches: 13. The CDR3 extends over 15 amino acids. This chain's CDR3 is CASSPSSDRGREQYF. CDR3 coding DNA: TGCGCCAGCAGCCCAAGTTCCGACAGGGGACGCGAGCAGTACTTC.

As DNA, the CDR3 is TGTGCCAGCAGCCCAGGGGGGTATAGCAATCAGCCCCAGCATTTT. This gives the protein CASSPGGYSNQPQHF. The chain combines TRBV7-6 with TRBJ1-5, with TRBD1 matching over 7 bases. Germline V gene sequence: CDR1 SGHVS, CDR2 FNYEAQ. The CDR3 is 15 residues long. V was pared by 5 bases and J by 0 bases, with 4 bases of the junction left unmatched. Based on the CDR3 plus reference TRBV7-6 and TRBJ1-5, the full variable domain is GAGVSQSPRYKVTKRGQDVALRCDPISGHVSLYWYRQALGQGPEFLTYFNYEAQQDKSGLPNDRFSAERPEGSISTLTIQRTEQRDSAMYRCASSPGGYSNQPQHFGDGTRLSIL.

The chain has TRBV19 and TRBJ2-7; tentatively, D is TRBD1 (6 bases). V was cut by 3 bases and J by 4 bases, with 13 bases left in between. This CDR3 has 14 residues. The V gene's germline CDR1 is LNHDA and CDR2 SQIVND (reference sequence). CDR3 sequence (DNA): TGTGCCAGTAGTATTCGGTCAGGGGAATACGAGCAGTACTTC. Protein: CASSIRSGEYEQYF.

V usage is TRBV5-1 and J usage is TRBJ1-3, with TRBD1 identical over 7 bases. This CDR3 has 15 amino acids. Trimming cost V 3 bases and J 1 base; bases outside gene matches: 4. Germline CDR1 reads SGHRS; CDR2 reads YFSETQ. For the CDR3, the DNA is TGCGCCAGCAGCTCGGGACAGATTTCTGGAAACACCATATATTTT. Translating it yields CASSSGQISGNTIYF.

The CDR3 DNA reads as TGCAGTGCTAGTTTGGGACAGGGCATCGACAATGAGCAGTTCTTC. This sequence encodes CSASLGQGIDNEQFF. This chain uses TRBV20-1 with TRBJ2-1, with 9 bases aligning to TRBD1. Losses at the gene ends were 3 bases for V and 5 bases for J; bases not matched to a gene: 8. This CDR3 is 15 amino acids long. Germline V gene data show CDR1 as DFQATT and CDR2 as SNEGSKA (reference sequence).

This chain connects TRBV6-7 to TRBJ2-1; 10 bases line up with TRBD2. TRBV6-7 is an ORF, with its function uncertain. Losses at the gene ends were 7 bases for V and 7 bases for J; bases not matched to a gene: 13. The CDR3 totals 16 residues. CDR3 loop: CASTLILAGEVNEQFF. CDR3 nucleotides: TGTGCCAGCACTTTAATCCTAGCGGGAGAAGTTAATGAGCAGTTCTTC.

The rearrangement links TRBV6-2 or TRBV6-3 to TRBJ2-7; D gene uncertain. Germline loops: CDR1 MNHEY, CDR2 SVGEGT. CDR3 length: 14 amino acids. V lost 2 bases and J 4 bases, leaving 12 bases between the germline ends. The CDR3 sequence: CASSYHRTGYEQYF. The CDR3 region has the DNA TGTGCCAGCAGTTACCATAGAACGGGTTACGAGCAGTACTTC.

A note on this clone: This CDR3 is also generated by other DNA sequences in the sample. The chain links TRBV5-1 to TRBJ2-1; D is unresolved. This CDR3 contains 11 residues. CDR1 is SGHRS and CDR2 is YFSETQ in the germline V gene. Trimming removed 4 bases from V and 4 bases from J, with 3 bases in between. The CDR3 spells CASSLYNEQFF. Written as DNA, the CDR3 is TGCGCCAGCAGCCTATACAATGAGCAGTTCTTC.

The J gene is TRBJ2-7, the V gene TRBV27; the match to TRBD1 covers 9 bases. The CDR3 extends over 14 amino acids. In germline, CDR1 is MNHEY, CDR2 SMNVEV (reference sequence). Trimming cost V 3 bases and J 0 bases; bases outside gene matches: 0. This CDR3 reads CASSLGQGSYEQYF. CDR3 DNA sequence: TGTGCCAGCAGTTTGGGACAGGGCTCCTACGAGCAGTACTTC.

This chain uses TRBV5-1 with TRBJ2-3, with no clear D. Trimming took 0 bases from V and 0 from J, leaving 14 bases between them. The CDR3 covers 17 residues. CDR1 SGHRS and CDR2 YFSETQ come from the germline V gene. The CDR3, as DNA: TGCGCCAGCAGCTTGGTTACGGCCATTACTAGCACAGATACGCAGTATTTT. Protein product: CASSLVTAITSTDTQYF.

CDR3 bases: TGTGCCAGCAGCCTTCGGACTAGCGGGGTCGCCTACAATGAGCAGTTCTTC. This translates into CASSLRTSGVAYNEQFF. The chain carries TRBV2 and TRBJ2-1, with TRBD2 identical over 12 bases. The CDR3 runs 17 residues. CDR1 and CDR2 from the germline V gene are SNHLY and FYNNEI. J was trimmed by 2 bases and V by 6 bases; bases with no gene match: 8.

This rearrangement joins TRBV6-2 or TRBV6-3 to TRBJ2-7; 11 bases line up with TRBD2. Germline V CDR1 and CDR2: MNHEY, SVGEGT. This CDR3 has 17 amino acids. With V trimmed by 4 bases and J by 2 bases, 10 bases remained unmatched. This chain's CDR3 is CASSSPSTSGGPYEQYF. The CDR3 region has the DNA TGTGCCAGCAGTTCCCCCTCAACTAGCGGGGGACCCTACGAGCAGTACTTC.

CDR3 in DNA: TGCGCCAGCAGCCAATTAATCGGACCAGGAAATGAGCAGTTCTTC. It translates to CASSQLIGPGNEQFF. J is TRBJ2-1 and V is TRBV4-1; D uncertain. Germline-derived CDR1 and CDR2 are MGHRA and YSYEKL. The CDR3 has 15 residues. V lost 2 bases and J lost 7, with 15 bases in between.

V and J are TRBV2 and TRBJ2-7; D might be TRBD2 (6 bases). The CDR3 totals 15 residues. Deletions cut 3 bases from V and 3 bases from J, with 15 bases between. Germline values: CDR1 SNHLY, CDR2 FYNNEI. The CDR3 DNA follows: TGTGCCAGCAGTGACCGACGTCGGGGGTTCTACGAGCAGTACTTC. This codes for CASSDRRRGFYEQYF.